This TCR beta chain derives from a study of T cells in Graves' hyperthyroidism and ophthalmopathy. Amplification of TCR beta CDR3 regions used RNA as the template. A set of HTBI primers served as the primers for a first-round RT-PCR of the TCR CDR3. TCRdb used MiXCR to reprocess the multiplex PCR reads, holding one entry per CDR3 protein. The sample lists about 690,000 distinct CDR3 sequences, approximately 15% occurring once. This CDR3 region has 14 residues. Germline V gene data show CDR1 as MNHEY and CDR2 as SVGEGT. Trimming shortened V by 6 bases and J by 0 bases, and 11 bases separated the two germline ends. This clonotype has a handful of counts. The authors obtained PBMCs from about 9.5 ml of fresh peripheral blood.

The chain links TRBV6-2 or TRBV6-3 to TRBJ1-2, with unresolved D. Sequenced: blood. The TCR originated in a man between 45 and 60 years old with Graves' hyperthyroidism. The DNA for the CDR3 is TGTGCCAGCAGGTACGGCGGAGCTAACTATGGCTACACCTTC. Its translation: CASRYGGANYGYTF.